Below are 32 T cell receptor beta chains sequenced from a single sample in a study of T cell repertoires in ileal Crohn's disease. TCRdb keeps only in-frame clones here, not all; method: immunoSEQ multiplex PCR. The sample has about 15,000 clones; about 80% are singletons. Sequences were obtained from ileal tissue. All receptors come from an adult with Crohn's disease.

The table lists this clone with a few counts. The chain has TRBV7-9 and TRBJ2-4, with TRBD1 matching over 10 bases. CDR1 and CDR2 from the germline V gene are SEHNR and FQNEAQ (reference sequence). The CDR3 runs 15 residues. With 2 bases clipped from V and 8 bases from J, the junction kept 6 bases outside the gene matches. The CDR3 nucleotides read TGTGCCAGCAGCTTATCGTGGGACAGGGGCCACATTCAGTACTTC. The encoded protein is CASSLSWDRGHIQYF.

The chain joins TRBV27 to TRBJ1-5; D uncertain. The CDR3 contains 15 residues. Trimming took 3 bases from V and 0 from J, leaving 9 bases between them. Germline values: CDR1 MNHEY, CDR2 SMNVEV (reference sequence). CDR3 in DNA: TGTGCCAGCAGTTTGGTTAGAGATAGCAATCAGCCCCAGCATTTT. It yields the protein CASSLVRDSNQPQHF.

The chain couples TRBV5-4 to TRBJ2-6; possibly TRBD1 for D (6 bases). Trimming shortened V by 7 bases and J by 4 bases, and 12 bases separated the two germline ends. Germline lookup yields CDR1 SGHNT and CDR2 YYREEE (reference sequence). The CDR3 totals 14 residues. This CDR3 reads CASPTGTGANVLTF. The DNA of the CDR3 is TGTGCCAGCCCAACAGGGACGGGGGCCAACGTCCTGACTTTC.

Here the CDR3 reads CASSFVAGTDTQYF. CDR3 bases: TGTGCCAGCAGTTTCGTGGCGGGCACAGATACGCAGTATTTT. The chain employs TRBV28 and TRBJ2-3; D is unresolved. The CDR3 has 14 amino acids. The germline V gene encodes CDR1 MDHEN and CDR2 SYDVKM. Trimming removed 3 bases from V and 1 base from J, with 8 bases in between.

The CDR3 nucleotides read TGTGCCAGCAGCTTAAGTAGGACGGGAGGCTCCATCTACAATGAGCAGTTCTTC. Translated: CASSLSRTGGSIYNEQFF. The chain recombines TRBV7-2 with TRBJ2-1; 7 nucleotides agree with TRBD2. Germline assignment: CDR1 SGHTA and CDR2 FQGNSA. J was trimmed by 3 bases and V by 2 bases; bases with no gene match: 13. This CDR3 region has 18 residues.

This sequence joins TRBV12-5 and TRBJ2-5; 7 bases line up with TRBD1. The germline V gene encodes CDR1 LGHNT and CDR2 FRNRAP. The J segment lost 2 bases and the V segment lost 5 bases, leaving 5 bases of the junction unmatched. The length of the CDR3 is 14 residues. The CDR3 loop reads CASGRGQAQETQYF. CDR3 nucleotides: TGTGCTAGTGGTCGAGGACAGGCTCAAGAGACCCAGTACTTC.

The J gene is TRBJ1-2, the V gene TRBV6-5; TRBD1 aligns across 8 bases. Germline V lookup: CDR1 MNHEY, CDR2 SVGAGI. This CDR3 comprises 15 residues. V shed 5 bases and J 0 bases; nucleotides not matched to a gene: 5. The CDR3, as DNA: TGTGCCAGCAGTAGACAGGGGTCGACTAACTATGGCTACACCTTC. Translation: CASSRQGSTNYGYTF.

V is TRBV6-1 and J is TRBJ2-7, with TRBD1 identical over 9 bases. This CDR3 comprises 13 residues. Trimming removed 6 bases from V and 2 bases from J; junction bases left unmatched: 2. From germline, CDR1 is MNHNS and CDR2 SASEGT. The CDR3 loop reads CASRRTGAYEQYV. The CDR3 DNA reads as TGTGCCAGCAGGCGGACAGGGGCCTACGAGCAGTACGTC.

This chain connects TRBV6-6 to TRBJ2-2; TRBD1 aligns across 7 bases. The CDR3 is 16 residues long. The V gene's germline CDR1 is MNHNY and CDR2 SVGAGI (reference sequence). The V segment lost 2 bases and the J segment 0 bases; nucleotides outside the gene matches: 3. This CDR3 reads CASSYGQGANTGELFF. In DNA form, the CDR3 reads TGTGCCAGCAGTTACGGGCAGGGGGCGAACACCGGGGAGCTGTTTTTT.

The CDR3 DNA follows: TGTGCCAGCTCACCTGGGGCGGACTACGAGCAGTACGTC. Translation gives CASSPGADYEQYV. The chain joins TRBV18 to TRBJ2-7; possibly TRBD1 for D (5 bases). Germline-derived CDR1 and CDR2 are KGHSH and LQKENI. The CDR3 runs to 13 residues. Trimming took 3 bases from V and 3 from J, leaving 9 bases between them.

The V call is TRBV19, the J call TRBJ1-1; the match to TRBD1 covers 8 bases. The CDR3 covers 18 residues. Germline V CDR1 and CDR2: LNHDA, SQIVND (reference sequence). V dropped 0 bases and J dropped 0; count of bases not matched to a gene: 9. In DNA form, the CDR3 reads TGTGCCAGTAGTATAGATGGGTTCAGGGGGCGCCTGAACACTGAAGCTTTCTTT. Protein sequence: CASSIDGFRGRLNTEAFF.

The chain couples TRBV19 to TRBJ2-4, with D maybe TRBD1 (6 bases). Germline CDR1 and CDR2: LNHDA and SQIVND (reference sequence). V dropped 11 bases and J dropped 1 base, with 21 bases sitting between them. The CDR3 spans 16 residues. The chain's CDR3 is CAPVGRRGSAKNIQYF. CDR3 nucleotides: TGTGCCCCAGTTGGGCGCAGGGGATCCGCCAAAAACATTCAGTACTTC.

V is TRBV11-2 and J is TRBJ2-3; D gene unclear. CDR1 is SGHAT and CDR2 is FQNNGV in the germline V gene. The CDR3 is 12 amino acids. The V and J ends lost 5 bases and 4 bases respectively, with 7 bases between them. The CDR3 is CASSVAADTQYF. In DNA, the CDR3 is TGTGCCAGCAGCGTAGCTGCAGATACGCAGTATTTT.

V gene TRBV19 combines with J gene TRBJ2-7; 9 nucleotides align to TRBD1. V was clipped by 3 bases and J by 2 bases; unmatched bases: 8. Germline CDR1 is LNHDA and CDR2 is SQIVND (reference sequence). The CDR3 spans 16 residues. As DNA, the CDR3 is TGTGCCAGTAGTATCGCTCCGGGACAGGGAGCCTACGAGCAGTACTTC. It specifies CASSIAPGQGAYEQYF. The entire variable domain, with the rest obtained from reference TRBV19 and TRBJ2-7, is as follows: DGGITQSPKYLFRKEGQNVTLSCEQNLNHDAMYWYRQDPGQGLRLIYYSQIVNDFQKGDIAEGYSVSREKKESFPLTVTSAQKNPTAFYLCASSIAPGQGAYEQYFGPGTRLTVT.

Turning to this clone: The conserved closing phenylalanine or tryptophan is absent in this CDR3, likely reflecting a read error. It is unclear where the CDR3 begins or ends on the DNA, so no DNA is shown, and the CDR3 is as TCRdb lists it. The V and J genes are TRBV7-9 and TRBJ2-3; TRBD2 is taken as the D call from the table, unchecked against the DNA. In germline, CDR1 is SEHNR, CDR2 FQNEAQ (reference sequence). The CDR3 contains 13 residues when both ends are counted. This chain's CDR3 is CASSLEASGAPGL.

The chain uses TRBV7-3 and TRBJ2-3; 10 nucleotides agree with TRBD2. This CDR3 has 15 amino acids. CDR1 is SGHTA and CDR2 is FQGTGA in the germline V gene. Trimming at V came to 4 bases and at J to 6 bases, leaving 7 bases not matched to a gene. The CDR3 region is CASSSSGTSADTQYF. The DNA of the CDR3 is TGTGCCAGCAGCTCGTCCGGGACTAGCGCCGATACGCAGTATTTT.

The chain is built from TRBV6-4 and TRBJ2-1; TRBD2 agrees at 14 bases. Germline V gene data show CDR1 as MRHNA and CDR2 as SNTAGT. V dropped 2 bases and J dropped 9; count of bases not matched to a gene: 3. The CDR3 sequence is 15 residues long. The CDR3 reads CASSDGTSGSFEQFF. CDR3 nucleotides: TGTGCCAGCAGTGACGGGACTAGCGGGAGTTTTGAGCAGTTCTTC.

This clone was seen only once. The gene calls are TRBV29-1 and TRBJ1-2; 7 nucleotides match TRBD1. CDR1 and CDR2 from the germline V gene are SQVTM and ANQGSEA. The CDR3 is 14 residues long. Trimming cost V 4 bases and J 8 bases; bases outside gene matches: 13. The CDR3 DNA sequence: TGCAGCGTTGCTCATAAGGCAGGGGGTAAGGGCTACACCTTC. It specifies CSVAHKAGGKGYTF. The variable domain in full, completed from reference TRBV29-1 and TRBJ1-2, reads SAVISQKPSRDICQRGTSLTIQCQVDSQVTMMFWYRQQPGQSLTLIATANQGSEATYESGFVIDKFPISRPNLTFSTLTVSNMSPEDSSIYLCSVAHKAGGKGYTFGSGTRLTVV.

This clone turned up a few times. This chain connects TRBV4-2 to TRBJ1-2, with D maybe TRBD1 (5 bases). The CDR3 covers 15 residues. From germline, CDR1 is LGHNA and CDR2 YNFKEQ. V lost 2 bases and J 3 bases, leaving 13 bases between the germline ends. CDR3: CASSQSWGSDYGYTF. CDR3 bases: TGTGCCAGCAGCCAATCTTGGGGCAGCGACTATGGCTACACCTTC.

The rearrangement joins TRBV15 to TRBJ2-7; 10 bases align to TRBD2. The CDR3 consists of 15 residues. Germline CDR1 LNHNV, CDR2 YYDKDF (reference sequence). J gave up 7 bases and V 0 bases, and 6 bases lay outside the gene matches. The CDR3 here is CATSRDASGSEEQYV. The CDR3 coding sequence is TGTGCCACCAGCAGAGATGCTAGCGGGAGTGAGGAGCAGTACGTC.

The V call is TRBV21-1, the J call TRBJ2-2; TRBD2 is the table's D call, not checked against the DNA. TRBV21-1 is a known pseudogene. This CDR3 has 16 residues. As DNA, the CDR3 is TGTGCCAGCAGCCCCCAGGTAGCGGCGAACACCGGGGAGCTGTTTTTT. Amino acids: CASSPQVAANTGELFF.

The chain links TRBV5-1 to TRBJ2-1; 8 bases map to TRBD2. The CDR3 length is 15 residues. Germline V CDR1 and CDR2: SGHRS, YFSETQ. The V segment lost 5 bases and the J segment 0 bases; nucleotides outside the gene matches: 4. The CDR3 region is CASRRSGSSYNEQFF. CDR3 DNA: TGCGCCAGCAGACGGAGCGGGAGCTCCTACAATGAGCAGTTCTTC.

This chain links TRBV27 with TRBJ2-7, with TRBD2 matching over 13 bases. Germline assignment: CDR1 MNHEY and CDR2 SMNVEV (reference sequence). V dropped 10 bases and J dropped 0; count of bases not matched to a gene: 18. The CDR3 contains 19 residues. The CDR3, as DNA: TGTGCCACCTCGCCCGGGACTAGCGGGATAAGGGGGACCTCCTACGAGCAGTACGTC. This encodes CATSPGTSGIRGTSYEQYV.

The chain carries TRBV6-5 and TRBJ2-2; 9 nucleotides agree with TRBD1. The CDR3 has 15 residues. With V trimmed by 5 bases and J by 7 bases, 8 bases remained unmatched. Germline lookup yields CDR1 MNHEY and CDR2 SVGAGI. CDR3 sequence reads: CASSPHRGQGGELFF. In nucleotides, the CDR3 is TGTGCCAGCAGTCCCCACAGGGGGCAAGGCGGGGAGCTGTTTTTT.

The rearrangement joins TRBV30 to TRBJ2-7, with TRBD1 identical over 11 bases. The CDR3 runs 14 residues. Germline trimming cut 3 bases from V and 3 bases from J; bases unmatched to any gene: 4. CDR1 is GTSNPN, CDR2 SVGIG, per germline (reference sequence). The chain's CDR3 is CAWSRTGGFYEQYF. The CDR3, as DNA: TGTGCCTGGAGCCGGACAGGGGGCTTCTACGAGCAGTACTTC.

The J gene is TRBJ1-5, the V gene TRBV19, with 9 bases lining up with TRBD1. The J segment lost 8 bases and the V segment lost 5 bases, leaving 10 bases of the junction unmatched. The germline V gene has CDR1 LNHDA and CDR2 SQIVND (reference sequence). This CDR3 contains 15 residues. The CDR3 reads CASSPRDRVREPQHF. CDR3 bases: TGTGCCAGTAGTCCCCGGGACAGGGTCCGGGAGCCCCAGCATTTT.

Worth noting for this clone: The junction does not match germline at one end; this may be a read error. The chain employs TRBV5-1 and TRBJ2-7, with 8 bases aligning to TRBD1. The germline gives CDR1 SGHRS, CDR2 YFSETQ. The CDR3 contains 15 residues. CDR3 loop: CASSSARDRFYEQYF. For the CDR3, the DNA is TGTGCCAGCAGCTCTGCCCGGGACAGGTTCTACGAGCAGTACTTC.

This clone was observed a few times. V gene TRBV11-2 combines with J gene TRBJ2-7, with TRBD2 matching over 9 bases. J lost 6 bases, V lost 5 bases, and 17 bases had no gene match. The germline V gene encodes CDR1 SGHAT and CDR2 FQNNGV. CDR3 size: 17 residues. The CDR3 here is CASSQQTFAGGPGEQYF. The CDR3 DNA sequence: TGTGCCAGCAGCCAACAAACGTTTGCGGGGGGGCCGGGCGAGCAGTACTTC.

In DNA, the CDR3 is TGTGCCAGCAGCGTAGCCCTTTCAGGACAGGGAAGCACTGAAGCTTTCTTT. It encodes CASSVALSGQGSTEAFF. This chain connects TRBV9 to TRBJ1-1; 8 bases map to TRBD1. Germline V gene lookup returns CDR1 SGDLS and CDR2 YYNGEE. The CDR3 is 17 residues long. V shed 0 bases, J shed 4 bases, and the junction held 11 bases outside the gene matches.

A word on this clone: Other DNA sequences within the sample encode an identical CDR3. J is TRBJ2-5 and V is TRBV10-3; D perhaps matches TRBD2 (5 bases). The CDR3 is 13 amino acids. Germline V gives CDR1 ENHRY, CDR2 SYGVKD. Trimming removed 3 bases at V and 2 bases at J, with 7 bases between. The CDR3 DNA is TGTGCCATCAGTGAACGGGGTCAAGAGACCCAGTACTTC. This codes for CAISERGQETQYF.

The CDR3 region is CASSPPSRQGYEQYF. DNA for the CDR3: TGTGCCAGCTCACCACCGTCACGACAGGGATACGAGCAGTACTTC. The chain links TRBV18 to TRBJ2-7; 7 nucleotides align to TRBD1. After removal of 0 bases from V and 4 bases from J, the junction contained 6 bases not matched to a gene. This CDR3 is 15 amino acids long. Germline loops: CDR1 KGHSH, CDR2 LQKENI.

This rearrangement joins TRBV2 to TRBJ1-6; 7 positions agree with TRBD1. The V gene end was trimmed by 6 bases and the J gene end by 10 bases; junction bases not matched to a gene: 9. From germline, CDR1 is SNHLY and CDR2 FYNNEI. The CDR3 is 14 residues long. In DNA form, the CDR3 reads TGTGCCAGCAGCACCGGGACAGTGAACTCACCCCTCCACTTT. It translates to CASSTGTVNSPLHF.